The count of the clone carrying this T cell receptor beta chain is one. The data originate from a study of blood T cell repertoires in COVID-19. Study in general: COVID-19 samples from acute and convalescent phases originated in the United States, Italy and Spain. In each case, the material was cDNA or gDNA derived from T cells, B-cell-depleted T cells, or PBMCs.

The CDR3 is 14 amino acids. Trimming shortened V by 0 bases and J by 7 bases, and 10 bases separated the two germline ends. Germline values: CDR1 GTSNPN, CDR2 SVGIG (reference sequence). Original processing methods: It was from reference gene primer amplification that nucleated cell counts were estimated. The repertoire was sequenced with immunoSEQ multiplex PCR; TCRdb's copy has only in-frame clones and lacks some. V, J and clone size are those of that table, while D and trimming were read from the DNA. This sample has about 260,000 clones, with about 90% found just once. This sequence was found in a woman aged 70 to 79 with COVID-19, enrolled during active disease. The gene calls are TRBV30 and TRBJ1-6, with D possibly matching TRBD1 (5 bases). The sequencing input was peripheral blood. The CDR3 loop reads CAWSVRRGNSPLHF. The CDR3 DNA follows: TGTGCCTGGAGTGTACGGCGGGGGAATTCACCCCTCCACTTT.